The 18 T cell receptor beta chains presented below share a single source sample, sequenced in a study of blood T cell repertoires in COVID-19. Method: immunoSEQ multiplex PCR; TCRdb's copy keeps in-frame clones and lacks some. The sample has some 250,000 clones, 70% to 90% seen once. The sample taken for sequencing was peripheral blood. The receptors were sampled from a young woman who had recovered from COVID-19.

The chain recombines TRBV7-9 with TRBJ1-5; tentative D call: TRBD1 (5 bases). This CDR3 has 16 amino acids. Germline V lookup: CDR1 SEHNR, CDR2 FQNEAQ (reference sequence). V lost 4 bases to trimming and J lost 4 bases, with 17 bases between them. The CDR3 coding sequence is TGTGCCAGCAGCTCATACTTGGGGGGTCGGAATCAGCCCCAGCATTTT. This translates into CASSSYLGGRNQPQHF.

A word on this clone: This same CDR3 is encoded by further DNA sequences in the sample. The chain's CDR3 is CATSRGGGSYNEQFF. The CDR3, as DNA: TGTGCCACCAGCAGAGGGGGGGGTTCCTACAATGAGCAGTTCTTC. V gene TRBV15 combines with J gene TRBJ2-1, with 7 bases identical to TRBD2. There are 15 residues in the CDR3. J was trimmed by 1 base and V by 1 base; bases with no gene match: 1. CDR1 LNHNV and CDR2 YYDKDF come from the germline V gene (reference sequence). Together with reference TRBV15 and TRBJ2-1, the CDR3 gives the full variable domain: DAMVIQNPRYQVTQFGKPVTLSCSQTLNHNVMYWYQQKSSQAPKLLFHYYDKDFNNEADTPDNFQSRRPNTSFCFLDIRSPGLGDTAMYLCATSRGGGSYNEQFFGPGTRLTVL.

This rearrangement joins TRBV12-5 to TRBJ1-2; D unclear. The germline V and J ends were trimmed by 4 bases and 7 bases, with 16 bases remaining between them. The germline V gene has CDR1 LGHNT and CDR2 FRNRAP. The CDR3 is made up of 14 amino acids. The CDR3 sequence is CASGSLRESPGYTF. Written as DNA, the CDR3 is TGTGCTAGTGGTTCGTTGAGGGAGTCCCCTGGCTACACCTTC.

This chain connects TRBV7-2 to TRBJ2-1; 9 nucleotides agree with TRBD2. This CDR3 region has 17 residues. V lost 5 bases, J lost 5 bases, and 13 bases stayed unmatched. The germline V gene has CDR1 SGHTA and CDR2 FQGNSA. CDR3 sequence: CASSMLAGPSSDNEQFF. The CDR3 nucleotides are TGTGCCAGCAGCATGCTAGCGGGGCCCTCAAGCGACAATGAGCAGTTCTTC.

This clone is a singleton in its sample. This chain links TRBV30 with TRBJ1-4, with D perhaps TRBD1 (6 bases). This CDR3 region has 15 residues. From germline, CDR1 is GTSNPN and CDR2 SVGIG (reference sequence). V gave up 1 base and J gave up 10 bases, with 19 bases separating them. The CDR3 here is CAWSAPGAGAGKLFF. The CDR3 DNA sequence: TGTGCCTGGAGTGCCCCGGGTGCAGGGGCGGGAAAACTGTTTTTT.

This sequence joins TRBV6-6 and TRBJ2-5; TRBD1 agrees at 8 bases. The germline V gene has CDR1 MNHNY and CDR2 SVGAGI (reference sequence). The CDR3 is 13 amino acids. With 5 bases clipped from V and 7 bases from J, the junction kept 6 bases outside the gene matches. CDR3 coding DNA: TGTGCCAGCAGTCCCGGGACAGGCGCGACCCAGTACTTC. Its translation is CASSPGTGATQYF.

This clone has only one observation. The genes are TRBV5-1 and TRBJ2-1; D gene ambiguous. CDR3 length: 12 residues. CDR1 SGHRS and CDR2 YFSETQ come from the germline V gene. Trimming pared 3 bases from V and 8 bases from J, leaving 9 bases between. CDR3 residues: CASSSLSDEQFF. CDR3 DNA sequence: TGCGCCAGCAGCTCTCTCAGTGATGAGCAGTTCTTC.

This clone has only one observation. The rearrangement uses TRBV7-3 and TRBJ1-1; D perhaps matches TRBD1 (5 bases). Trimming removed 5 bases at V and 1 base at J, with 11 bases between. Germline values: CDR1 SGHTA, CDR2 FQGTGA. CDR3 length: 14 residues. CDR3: CASSPGHQNTEAFF. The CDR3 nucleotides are TGTGCCAGCAGCCCCGGACACCAGAACACTGAAGCTTTCTTT.

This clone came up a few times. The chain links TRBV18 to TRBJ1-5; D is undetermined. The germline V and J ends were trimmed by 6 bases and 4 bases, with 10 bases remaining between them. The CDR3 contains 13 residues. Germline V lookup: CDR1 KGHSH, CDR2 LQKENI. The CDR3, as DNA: TGTGCCAGCTCCCTAGACGGGAATCAGCCCCAGCATTTT. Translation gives CASSLDGNQPQHF.

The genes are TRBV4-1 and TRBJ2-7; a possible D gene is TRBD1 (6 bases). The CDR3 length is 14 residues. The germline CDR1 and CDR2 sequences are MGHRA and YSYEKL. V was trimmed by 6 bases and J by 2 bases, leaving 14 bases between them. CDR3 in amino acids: CASSRRTAAYEQYF. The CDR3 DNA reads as TGCGCCAGCAGTCGTAGGACAGCAGCCTACGAGCAGTACTTC.

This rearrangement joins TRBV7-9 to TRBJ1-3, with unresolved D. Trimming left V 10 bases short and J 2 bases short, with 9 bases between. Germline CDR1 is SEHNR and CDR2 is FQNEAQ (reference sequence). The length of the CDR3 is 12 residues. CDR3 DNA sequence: TGTGCCACCAATGGGCCTGGAAACACCATATATTTT. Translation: CATNGPGNTIYF.

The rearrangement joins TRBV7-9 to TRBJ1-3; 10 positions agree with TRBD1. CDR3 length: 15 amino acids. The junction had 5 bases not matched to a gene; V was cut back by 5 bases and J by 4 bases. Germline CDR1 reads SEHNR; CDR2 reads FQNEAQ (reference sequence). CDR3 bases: TGTGCCAGCAGCCTAAAGACAGGGGGCGGAAACACCATATATTTT. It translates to CASSLKTGGGNTIYF.

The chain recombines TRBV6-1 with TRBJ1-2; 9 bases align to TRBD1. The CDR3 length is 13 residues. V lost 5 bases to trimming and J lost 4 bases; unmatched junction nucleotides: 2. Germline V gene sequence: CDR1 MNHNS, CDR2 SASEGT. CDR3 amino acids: CASSPDRGYGYTF. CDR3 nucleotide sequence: TGTGCCAGCAGTCCGGACAGGGGCTATGGCTACACCTTC.

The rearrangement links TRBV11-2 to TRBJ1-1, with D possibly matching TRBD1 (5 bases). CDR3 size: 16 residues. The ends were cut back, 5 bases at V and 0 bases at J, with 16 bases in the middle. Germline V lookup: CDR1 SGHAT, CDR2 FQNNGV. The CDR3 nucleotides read TGTGCCAGCAGCCTCAACTCAGGGTACATGAACACTGAAGCTTTCTTT. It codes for CASSLNSGYMNTEAFF.

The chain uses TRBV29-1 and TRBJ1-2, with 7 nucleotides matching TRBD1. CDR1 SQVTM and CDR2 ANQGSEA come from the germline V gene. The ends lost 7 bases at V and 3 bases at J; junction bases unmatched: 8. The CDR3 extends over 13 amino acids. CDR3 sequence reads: CSARQGGYYGYTF. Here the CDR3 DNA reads TGCAGCGCCAGACAGGGCGGGTACTATGGCTACACCTTC.

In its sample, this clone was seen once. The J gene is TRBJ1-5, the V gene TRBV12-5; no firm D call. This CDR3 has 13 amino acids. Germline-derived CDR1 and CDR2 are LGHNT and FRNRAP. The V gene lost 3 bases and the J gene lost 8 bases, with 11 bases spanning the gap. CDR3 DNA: TGTGCTAGTGGTTTTGAGGGTTGGGAGCCCCAGCATTTT. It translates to CASGFEGWEPQHF.

CDR3 residues: CASRAGRVDTQYF. The CDR3 DNA reads as TGTGCCAGTAGGGCGGGGCGGGTAGATACGCAGTATTTT. The chain couples TRBV19 to TRBJ2-3; tentative D call: TRBD2 (6 bases). The V and J ends lost 6 bases and 5 bases respectively, with 12 bases between them. The germline gives CDR1 LNHDA, CDR2 SQIVND (reference sequence). CDR3 size: 13 residues. The variable domain in full, with the rest retrieved from reference TRBV19 and TRBJ2-3, is DGGITQSPKYLFRKEGQNVTLSCEQNLNHDAMYWYRQDPGQGLRLIYYSQIVNDFQKGDIAEGYSVSREKKESFPLTVTSAQKNPTAFYLCASRAGRVDTQYFGPGTRLTVL.

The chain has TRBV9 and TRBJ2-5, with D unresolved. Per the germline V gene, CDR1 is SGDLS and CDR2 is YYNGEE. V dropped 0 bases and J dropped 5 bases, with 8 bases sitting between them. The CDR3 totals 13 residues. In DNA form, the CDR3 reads TGTGCCAGCAGCGTAGCTGACTCGGAGACCCAGTACTTC. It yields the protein CASSVADSETQYF.